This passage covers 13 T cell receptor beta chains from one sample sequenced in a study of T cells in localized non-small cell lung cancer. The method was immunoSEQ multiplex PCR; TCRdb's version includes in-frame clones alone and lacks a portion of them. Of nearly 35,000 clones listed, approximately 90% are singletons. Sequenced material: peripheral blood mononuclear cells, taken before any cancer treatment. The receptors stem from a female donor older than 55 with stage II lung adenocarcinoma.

CDR3 nucleotide sequence: TGTGCCAGCACCCCCGGTGGAGCGAACACCGGGGAGCTGTTTTTT. Translation: CASTPGGANTGELFF. The V call is TRBV6-6, the J call TRBJ2-2, with no clear D. The CDR3 covers 15 residues. CDR1 and CDR2 (germline): MNHNY, SVGAGI (reference sequence). Trimming pared 7 bases from V and 0 bases from J, leaving 12 bases between.

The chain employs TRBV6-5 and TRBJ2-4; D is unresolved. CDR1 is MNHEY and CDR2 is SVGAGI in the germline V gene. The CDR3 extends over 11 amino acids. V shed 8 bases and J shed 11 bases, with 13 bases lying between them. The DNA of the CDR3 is TGTGCCAGCGGCAACAGTGAACTTCAGTACTTC. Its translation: CASGNSELQYF.

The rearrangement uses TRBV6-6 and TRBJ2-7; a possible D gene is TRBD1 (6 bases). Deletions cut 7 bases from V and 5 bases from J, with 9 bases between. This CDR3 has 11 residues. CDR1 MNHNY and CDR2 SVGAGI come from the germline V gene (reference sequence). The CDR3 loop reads CASKAGDEQYF. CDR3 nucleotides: TGTGCCAGCAAGGCAGGGGACGAGCAGTACTTC.

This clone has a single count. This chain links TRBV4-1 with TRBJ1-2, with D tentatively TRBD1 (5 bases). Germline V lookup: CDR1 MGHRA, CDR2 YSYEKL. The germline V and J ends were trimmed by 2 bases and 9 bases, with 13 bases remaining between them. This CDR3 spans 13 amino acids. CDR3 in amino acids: CASSQTEGTRYTF. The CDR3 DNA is TGCGCCAGCAGCCAAACAGAGGGGACCCGCTACACCTTC.

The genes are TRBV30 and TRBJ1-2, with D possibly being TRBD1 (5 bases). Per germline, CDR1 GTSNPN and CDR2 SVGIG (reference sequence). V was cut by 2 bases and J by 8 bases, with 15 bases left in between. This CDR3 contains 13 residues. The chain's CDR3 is CAWSSSGDQGYTF. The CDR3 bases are TGTGCCTGGAGTAGTTCGGGGGATCAGGGCTACACCTTC. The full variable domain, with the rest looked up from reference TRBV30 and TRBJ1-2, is SQTIHQWPATLVQPVGSPLSLECTVEGTSNPNLYWYRQAAGRGLQLLFYSVGIGQISSEVPQNLSASRPQDRQFILSSKKLLLSDSGFYLCAWSSSGDQGYTFGSGTRLTVV.

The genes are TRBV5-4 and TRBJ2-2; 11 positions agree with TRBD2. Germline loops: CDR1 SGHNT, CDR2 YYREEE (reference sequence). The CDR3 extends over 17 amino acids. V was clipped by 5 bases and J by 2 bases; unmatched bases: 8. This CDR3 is CASRQTSGAANTGELFF. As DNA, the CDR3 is TGTGCCAGCAGGCAGACTAGCGGGGCGGCCAACACCGGGGAGCTGTTTTTT.

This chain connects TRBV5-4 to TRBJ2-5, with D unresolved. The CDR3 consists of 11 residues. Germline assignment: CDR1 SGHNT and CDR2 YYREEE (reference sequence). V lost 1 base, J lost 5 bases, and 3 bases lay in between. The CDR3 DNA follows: TGTGCCAGCAGCTTGCGGGAGACCCAGTACTTC. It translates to CASSLRETQYF.

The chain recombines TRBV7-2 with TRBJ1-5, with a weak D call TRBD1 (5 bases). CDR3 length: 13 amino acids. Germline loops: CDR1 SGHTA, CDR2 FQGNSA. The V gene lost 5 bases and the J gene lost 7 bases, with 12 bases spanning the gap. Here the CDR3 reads CASSDYKGQPQHF. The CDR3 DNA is TGTGCCAGCAGCGACTACAAGGGGCAGCCCCAGCATTTT.

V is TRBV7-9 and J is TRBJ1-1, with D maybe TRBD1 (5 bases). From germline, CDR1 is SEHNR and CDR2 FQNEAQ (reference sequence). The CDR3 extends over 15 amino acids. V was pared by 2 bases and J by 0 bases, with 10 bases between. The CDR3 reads CASSLLGGMNTEAFF. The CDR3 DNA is TGTGCCAGCAGCTTATTGGGGGGGATGAACACTGAAGCTTTCTTT.

The CDR3 spells CAWGLAGVGAEQFF. The DNA for the CDR3 is TGTGCCTGGGGGCTAGCGGGGGTAGGTGCTGAGCAGTTCTTC. V is TRBV30 and J is TRBJ2-1; 10 nucleotides line up with TRBD2. The CDR3 is 14 residues long. V shed 5 bases and J 9 bases; nucleotides not matched to a gene: 10. CDR1 is GTSNPN and CDR2 is SVGIG in the germline V gene (reference sequence).

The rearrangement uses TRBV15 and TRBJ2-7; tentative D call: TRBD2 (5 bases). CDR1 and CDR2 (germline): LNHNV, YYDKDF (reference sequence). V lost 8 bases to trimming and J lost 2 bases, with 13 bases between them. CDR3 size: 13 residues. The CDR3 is CATAGGFAYEQYF. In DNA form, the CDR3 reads TGTGCCACCGCCGGAGGTTTTGCCTACGAGCAGTACTTC.

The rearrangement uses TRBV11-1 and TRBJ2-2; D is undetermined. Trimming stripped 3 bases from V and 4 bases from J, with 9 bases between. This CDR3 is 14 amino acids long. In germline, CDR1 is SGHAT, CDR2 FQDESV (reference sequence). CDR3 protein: CASSFSDITGELFF. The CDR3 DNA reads TGTGCCAGCAGCTTCAGCGACATCACCGGGGAGCTGTTTTTT.

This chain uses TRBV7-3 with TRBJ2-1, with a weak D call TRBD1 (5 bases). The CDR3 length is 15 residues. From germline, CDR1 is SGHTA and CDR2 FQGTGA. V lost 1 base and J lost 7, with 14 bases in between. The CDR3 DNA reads TGTGCCAGCAGCTTAAATGGTCAGGGATTGAATGAGCAGTTCTTC. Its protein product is CASSLNGQGLNEQFF.